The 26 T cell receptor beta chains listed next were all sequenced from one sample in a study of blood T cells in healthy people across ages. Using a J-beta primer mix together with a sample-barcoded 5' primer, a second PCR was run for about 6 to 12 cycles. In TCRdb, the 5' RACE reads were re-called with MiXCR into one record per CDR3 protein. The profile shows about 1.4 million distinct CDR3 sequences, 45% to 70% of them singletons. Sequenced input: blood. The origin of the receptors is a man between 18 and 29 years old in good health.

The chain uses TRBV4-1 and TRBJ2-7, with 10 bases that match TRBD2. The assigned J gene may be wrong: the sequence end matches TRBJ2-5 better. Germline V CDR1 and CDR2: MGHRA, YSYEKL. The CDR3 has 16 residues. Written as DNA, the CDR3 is TGCGCCAGCAGCCAATCACCAGCGGGGGGGCTTGGGACCCAGTACTTC. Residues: CASSQSPAGGLGTQYF.

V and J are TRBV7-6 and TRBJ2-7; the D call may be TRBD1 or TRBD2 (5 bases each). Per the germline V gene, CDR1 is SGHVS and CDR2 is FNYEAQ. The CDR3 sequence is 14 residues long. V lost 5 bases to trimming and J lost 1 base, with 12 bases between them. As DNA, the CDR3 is TGTGCCAGCAGCCCAAGGGGAGTATCCTACGAGCAGTACTTC. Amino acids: CASSPRGVSYEQYF.

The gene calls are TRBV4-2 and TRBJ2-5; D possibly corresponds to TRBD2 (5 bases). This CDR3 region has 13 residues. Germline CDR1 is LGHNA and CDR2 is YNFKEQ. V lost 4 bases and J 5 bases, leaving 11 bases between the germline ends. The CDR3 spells CASSRGHSETQYF. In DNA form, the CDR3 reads TGTGCCAGCAGCCGAGGGCATTCGGAGACCCAGTACTTC.

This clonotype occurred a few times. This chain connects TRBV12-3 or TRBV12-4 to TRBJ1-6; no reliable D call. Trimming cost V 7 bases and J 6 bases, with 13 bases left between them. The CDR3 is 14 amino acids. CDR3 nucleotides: TGTGCCAGCACTTACGTAAAGAGTAATTCACCCCTCCACTTT. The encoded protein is CASTYVKSNSPLHF.

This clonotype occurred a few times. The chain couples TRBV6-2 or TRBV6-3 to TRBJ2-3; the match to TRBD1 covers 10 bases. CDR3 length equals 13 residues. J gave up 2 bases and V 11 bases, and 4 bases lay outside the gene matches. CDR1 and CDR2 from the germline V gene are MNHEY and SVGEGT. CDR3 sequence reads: CAGGQGDTDTQYF. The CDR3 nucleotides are TGTGCCGGCGGACAGGGGGACACAGATACGCAGTATTTT.

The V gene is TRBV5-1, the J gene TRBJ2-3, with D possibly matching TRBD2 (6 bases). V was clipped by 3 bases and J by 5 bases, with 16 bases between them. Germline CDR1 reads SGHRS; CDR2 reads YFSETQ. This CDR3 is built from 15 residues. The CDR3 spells CASSSSAGREDTQYF. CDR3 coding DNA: TGCGCCAGCAGCTCGAGCGCGGGGCGGGAAGATACGCAGTATTTT.

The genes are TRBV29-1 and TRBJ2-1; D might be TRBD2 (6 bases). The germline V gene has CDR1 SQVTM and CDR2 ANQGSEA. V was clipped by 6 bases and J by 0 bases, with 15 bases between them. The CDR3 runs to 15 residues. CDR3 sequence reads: CSVRPGVSSYNEQFF. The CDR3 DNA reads TGCAGCGTCCGCCCGGGGGTTAGCTCCTACAATGAGCAGTTCTTC.

The CDR3 DNA reads as TGTGCCAGCAGCTTATTCCTCGGCACAGATACGCAGTATTTT. This sequence encodes CASSLFLGTDTQYF. The chain is built from TRBV7-2 and TRBJ2-3; D is uncertain. The germline V gene has CDR1 SGHTA and CDR2 FQGNSA. The CDR3 runs to 14 residues. V was cut by 2 bases and J by 1 base, with 7 bases left in between.

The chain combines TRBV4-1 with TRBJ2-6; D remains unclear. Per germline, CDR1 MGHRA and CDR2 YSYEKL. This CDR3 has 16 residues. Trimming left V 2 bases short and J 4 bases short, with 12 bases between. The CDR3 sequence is CASSQSMGSGANVLTF. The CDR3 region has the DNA TGCGCCAGCAGCCAATCCATGGGGTCAGGGGCCAACGTCCTGACTTTC.

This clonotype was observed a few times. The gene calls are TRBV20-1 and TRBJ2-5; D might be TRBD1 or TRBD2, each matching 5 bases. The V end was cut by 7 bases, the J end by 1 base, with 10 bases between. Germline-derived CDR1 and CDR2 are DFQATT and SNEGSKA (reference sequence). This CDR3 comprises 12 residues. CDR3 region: CSVRDGQETQYF. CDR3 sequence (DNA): TGCAGTGTCAGGGACGGCCAAGAGACCCAGTACTTC.

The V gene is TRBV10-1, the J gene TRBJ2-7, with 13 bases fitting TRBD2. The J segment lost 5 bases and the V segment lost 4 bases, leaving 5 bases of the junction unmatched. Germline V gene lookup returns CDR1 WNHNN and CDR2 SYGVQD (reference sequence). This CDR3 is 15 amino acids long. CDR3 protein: CASSGTSGSPHEQYF. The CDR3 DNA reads TGCGCCAGCAGTGGGACTAGCGGGAGCCCCCACGAGCAGTACTTC.

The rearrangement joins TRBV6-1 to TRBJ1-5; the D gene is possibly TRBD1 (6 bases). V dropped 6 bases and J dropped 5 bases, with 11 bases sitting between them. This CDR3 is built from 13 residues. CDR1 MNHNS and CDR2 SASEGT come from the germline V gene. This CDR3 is CASSGQFHQPQHF. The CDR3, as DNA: TGTGCCAGCAGCGGACAGTTTCATCAGCCCCAGCATTTT.

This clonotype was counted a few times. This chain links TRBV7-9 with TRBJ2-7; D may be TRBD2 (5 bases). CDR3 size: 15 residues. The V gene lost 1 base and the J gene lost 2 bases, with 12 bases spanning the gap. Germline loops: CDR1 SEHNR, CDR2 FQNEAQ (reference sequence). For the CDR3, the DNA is TGTGCCAGCAGCTTAGGTTCCCGAGGGACCTACGAGCAGTACTTC. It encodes CASSLGSRGTYEQYF.

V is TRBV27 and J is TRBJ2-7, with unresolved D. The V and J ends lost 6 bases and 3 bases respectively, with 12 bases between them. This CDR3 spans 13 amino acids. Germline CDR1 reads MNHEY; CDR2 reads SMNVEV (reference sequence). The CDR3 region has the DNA TGTGCCAGCAGCCAAACAGTTCTCTACGAGCAGTACTTC. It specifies CASSQTVLYEQYF.

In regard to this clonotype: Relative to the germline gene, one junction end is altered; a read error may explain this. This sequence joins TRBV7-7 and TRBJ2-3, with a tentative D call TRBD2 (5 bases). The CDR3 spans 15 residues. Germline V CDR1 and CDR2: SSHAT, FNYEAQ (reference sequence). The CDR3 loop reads CASSLGASFTDTQYF. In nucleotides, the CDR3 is TGTGCTAGCAGCTTAGGCGCTAGCTTCACAGATACGCAGTATTTT.

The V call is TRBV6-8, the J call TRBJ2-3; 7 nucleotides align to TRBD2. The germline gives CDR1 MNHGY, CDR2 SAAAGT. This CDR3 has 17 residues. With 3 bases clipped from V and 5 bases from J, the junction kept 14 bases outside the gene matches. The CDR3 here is CASSYFSDKRGIDTQYF. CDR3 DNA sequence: TGTGCCAGCAGTTATTTCTCCGACAAGCGGGGTATAGATACGCAGTATTTT.

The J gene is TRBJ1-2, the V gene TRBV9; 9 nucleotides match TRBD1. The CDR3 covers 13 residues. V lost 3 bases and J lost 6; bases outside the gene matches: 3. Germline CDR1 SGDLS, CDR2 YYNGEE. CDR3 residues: CASSEQGADGYTF. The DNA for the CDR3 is TGTGCCAGCAGCGAACAGGGGGCGGATGGCTACACCTTC. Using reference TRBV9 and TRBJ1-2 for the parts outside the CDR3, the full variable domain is DSGVTQTPKHLITATGQRVTLRCSPRSGDLSVYWYQQSLDQGLQFLIQYYNGEERAKGNILERFSAQQFPDLHSELNLSSLELGDSALYFCASSEQGADGYTFGSGTRLTVV.

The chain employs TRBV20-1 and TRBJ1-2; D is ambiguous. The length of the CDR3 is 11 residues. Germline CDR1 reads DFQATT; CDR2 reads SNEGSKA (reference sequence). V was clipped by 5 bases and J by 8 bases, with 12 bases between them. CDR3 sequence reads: CSADRADGYTF. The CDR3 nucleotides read TGCAGTGCTGATAGGGCCGACGGCTACACCTTC.

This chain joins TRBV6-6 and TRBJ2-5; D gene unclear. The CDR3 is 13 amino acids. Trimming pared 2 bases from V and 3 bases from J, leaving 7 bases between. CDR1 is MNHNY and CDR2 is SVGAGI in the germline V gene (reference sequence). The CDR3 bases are TGTGCCAGCAGTTACCACGGAGAAGAGACCCAGTACTTC. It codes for CASSYHGEETQYF.

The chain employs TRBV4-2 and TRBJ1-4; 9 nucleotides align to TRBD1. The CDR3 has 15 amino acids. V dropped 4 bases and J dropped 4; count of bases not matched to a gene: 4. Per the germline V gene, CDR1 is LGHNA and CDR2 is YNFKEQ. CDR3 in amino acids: CASSLWTGVNEKLFF. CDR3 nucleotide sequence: TGTGCCAGCAGCCTGTGGACAGGGGTTAATGAAAAACTGTTTTTT.

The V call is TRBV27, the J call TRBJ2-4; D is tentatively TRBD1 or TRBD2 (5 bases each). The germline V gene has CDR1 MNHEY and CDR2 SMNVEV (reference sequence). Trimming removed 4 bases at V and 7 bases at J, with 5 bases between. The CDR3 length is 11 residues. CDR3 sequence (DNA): TGTGCCAGCAGTTGGGGGAACATTCAGTACTTC. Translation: CASSWGNIQYF.

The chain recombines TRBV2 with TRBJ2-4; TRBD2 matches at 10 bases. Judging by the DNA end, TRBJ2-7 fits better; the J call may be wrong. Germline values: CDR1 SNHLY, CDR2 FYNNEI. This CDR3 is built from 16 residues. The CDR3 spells CASKVAGGQGTCEQYF. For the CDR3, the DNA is TGTGCCAGCAAAGTAGCGGGGGGACAAGGAACCTGCGAGCAGTACTTC.

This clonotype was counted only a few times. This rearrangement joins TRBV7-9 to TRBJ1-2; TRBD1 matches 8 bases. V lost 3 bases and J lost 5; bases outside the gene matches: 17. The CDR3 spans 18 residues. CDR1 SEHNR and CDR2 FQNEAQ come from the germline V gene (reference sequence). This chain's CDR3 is CASSFTQTGQAQEYGYTF. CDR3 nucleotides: TGTGCCAGCAGCTTTACGCAAACGGGACAGGCGCAGGAGTATGGCTACACCTTC.

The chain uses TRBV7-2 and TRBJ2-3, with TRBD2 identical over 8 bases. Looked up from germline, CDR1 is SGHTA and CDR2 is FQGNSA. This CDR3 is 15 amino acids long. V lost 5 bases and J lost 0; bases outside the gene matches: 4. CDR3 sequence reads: CTSSKLAASTDTQYF. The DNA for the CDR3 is TGTACCAGCAGCAAACTAGCGGCAAGCACAGATACGCAGTATTTT. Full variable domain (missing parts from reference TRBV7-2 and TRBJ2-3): GAGVSQSPSNKVTEKGKDVELRCDPISGHTALYWYRQSLGQGLEFLIYFQGNSAPDKSGLPSDRFSAERTGGSVSTLTIQRTQQEDSAVYLCTSSKLAASTDTQYFGPGTRLTVL.

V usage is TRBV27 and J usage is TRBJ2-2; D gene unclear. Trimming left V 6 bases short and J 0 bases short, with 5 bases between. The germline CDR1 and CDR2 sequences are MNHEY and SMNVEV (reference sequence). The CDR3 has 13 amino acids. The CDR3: CASRMTNTGELFF. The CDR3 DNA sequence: TGTGCCAGCAGAATGACGAACACCGGGGAGCTGTTTTTT.

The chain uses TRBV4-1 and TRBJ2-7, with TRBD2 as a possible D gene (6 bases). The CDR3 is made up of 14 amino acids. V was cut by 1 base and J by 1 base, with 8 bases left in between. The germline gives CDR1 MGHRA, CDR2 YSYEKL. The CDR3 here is CASSQGGISYEQYF. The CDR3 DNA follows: TGCGCCAGCAGCCAAGGCGGGATTTCCTACGAGCAGTACTTC.